Listed here are 13 T cell receptor beta chains from one sample, sequenced in a study of blood T cell repertoires in COVID-19. Here immunoSEQ multiplex PCR was the method, and the copy in TCRdb shows in-frame clones only, minus some. In the table there are 150,000 to 200,000 clones, 88% of which are singletons. The source material was PBMCs or T cells enriched from blood (not recorded which). These receptors were obtained from a woman younger than 30 who had recovered from COVID-19.

V is TRBV19 and J is TRBJ1-1; D remains unclear. The CDR3 is 11 residues long. Trimming took 8 bases from V and 5 from J, leaving 9 bases between them. Germline V gene lookup returns CDR1 LNHDA and CDR2 SQIVND (reference sequence). As DNA, the CDR3 is TGTGCCAGTCTTACATGGACTGAAGCTTTCTTT. Translating it yields CASLTWTEAFF. Looking up the rest from reference TRBV19 and TRBJ1-1 gives the full variable domain: DGGITQSPKYLFRKEGQNVTLSCEQNLNHDAMYWYRQDPGQGLRLIYYSQIVNDFQKGDIAEGYSVSREKKESFPLTVTSAQKNPTAFYLCASLTWTEAFFGQGTRLTVV.

The gene calls are TRBV6-2 or TRBV6-3 and TRBJ2-1; D not resolved. CDR3 length: 16 residues. Deletions cut 5 bases from V and 6 bases from J, with 20 bases between. Looked up from germline, CDR1 is MNHEY and CDR2 is SVGEGT. CDR3 DNA sequence: TGTGCCAGCAGTAGCCCCCCAATTTATCTAAGCAATGAGCAGTTCTTC. Translated, it gives CASSSPPIYLSNEQFF.

The chain carries TRBV4-1 and TRBJ1-5; TRBD1 matches at 8 bases. Trimming at V came to 2 bases and at J to 6 bases, leaving 6 bases not matched to a gene. Germline V CDR1 and CDR2: MGHRA, YSYEKL. This CDR3 comprises 15 residues. The CDR3 region is CASSQRQGAVQPQHF. In DNA form, the CDR3 reads TGCGCCAGCAGCCAACGTCAGGGGGCGGTTCAGCCCCAGCATTTT.

The rearrangement links TRBV7-2 to TRBJ1-1; D unresolved. CDR1 is SGHTA and CDR2 is FQGNSA in the germline V gene. The CDR3 contains 12 residues. V gave up 5 bases and J gave up 8 bases, with 12 bases separating them. DNA of the CDR3: TGTGCCAGCAGCCCTAGCGGTCTCGAAGCTTTCTTT. This translates into CASSPSGLEAFF.

The V call is TRBV19, the J call TRBJ2-7, with 7 positions matching TRBD1. J lost 3 bases, V lost 8 bases, and 4 bases had no gene match. CDR1 LNHDA and CDR2 SQIVND come from the germline V gene (reference sequence). This CDR3 region has 12 residues. The DNA of the CDR3 is TGTGCCAGTTCCCGGGACAGCTACGAGCAGTACTTC. It specifies CASSRDSYEQYF.

The chain couples TRBV30 to TRBJ1-1, with 7 bases lining up with TRBD1. The CDR3 covers 15 residues. J lost 11 bases, V lost 0 bases, and 15 bases had no gene match. Per germline, CDR1 GTSNPN and CDR2 SVGIG (reference sequence). The CDR3: CAWSVGGQAPVGAFF. The CDR3 nucleotides are TGTGCCTGGAGTGTAGGAGGACAGGCCCCGGTTGGGGCTTTCTTT.

This clone came up once. The chain links TRBV9 to TRBJ1-1, with D unclear. This CDR3 spans 14 amino acids. Germline values: CDR1 SGDLS, CDR2 YYNGEE. The germline V and J ends were trimmed by 2 bases and 4 bases, with 12 bases remaining between them. The CDR3 reads CASSVGPTATEAFF. DNA for the CDR3: TGTGCCAGCAGCGTCGGTCCTACAGCCACTGAAGCTTTCTTT.

The V gene is TRBV3-1 (or the pseudogene TRBV3-2), the J gene TRBJ1-1; D may be TRBD1 (6 bases). Trimming removed 6 bases at V and 10 bases at J, with 18 bases between. The CDR3 loop spans 13 amino acids. Germline V CDR1 and CDR2: LGHDT, YNNKEL (reference sequence). CDR3 in DNA: TGTGCCAGCAGTCCGGCGAAGGACAGATCAGCTTTCTTT. Amino acid sequence: CASSPAKDRSAFF.

The chain is built from TRBV15 and TRBJ2-7; perhaps TRBD2 as D (5 bases). This CDR3 region has 13 residues. Germline V gene lookup returns CDR1 LNHNV and CDR2 YYDKDF (reference sequence). This CDR3 reads CAAGQPNSYEQYF. Written as DNA, the CDR3 is TGTGCTGCGGGTCAACCCAACTCCTACGAGCAGTACTTC.

This sequence joins TRBV19 and TRBJ2-1; TRBD1 matches at 8 bases. The CDR3 contains 14 residues. V was pared by 4 bases and J by 9 bases, with 8 bases of the junction left unmatched. The germline gives CDR1 LNHDA, CDR2 SQIVND (reference sequence). The DNA for the CDR3 is TGTGCCAGTAGTAAGGACAGGGCGCTCGCTGAGCAGTTCTTC. It encodes CASSKDRALAEQFF.

The V and J genes are TRBV24-1 and TRBJ2-7, with TRBD2 matching 10 bases. V trimming: 5 bases; J trimming: 0 bases; junction bases outside the gene matches: 18. This CDR3 has 20 residues. The V gene's germline CDR1 is KGHDR and CDR2 SFDVKD. The CDR3 region has the DNA TGTGCCACCAGTGGCCCCGTTGCTAGCGGGGGTGTTCGGGACTCCTACGAGCAGTACTTC. Translating it yields CATSGPVASGGVRDSYEQYF.

This chain links TRBV18 with TRBJ1-6, with 9 bases matching TRBD1. V dropped 2 bases and J dropped 8; count of bases not matched to a gene: 4. CDR1 KGHSH and CDR2 LQKENI come from the germline V gene. The CDR3 loop spans 15 amino acids. The CDR3 sequence is CASSPRDRVDSPLHF. In nucleotides, the CDR3 is TGTGCCAGCTCACCAAGGGACAGGGTGGATTCACCCCTCCACTTT.

This chain links TRBV4-3 with TRBJ1-1, with 9 nucleotides matching TRBD1. Germline values: CDR1 LGHNA, CDR2 YSLEER. CDR3 size: 16 residues. V gave up 4 bases and J gave up 5 bases; unmatched junction bases: 11. In DNA, the CDR3 is TGCGCCAGCAGCCCGGACACAGGGGGCGTGACAACTGAAGCTTTCTTT. Its translation: CASSPDTGGVTTEAFF.